The 10 T cell receptor beta chains reported below all come from one sample, sequenced in a study of shared clonotypes between healthy human individuals (dated by TCRdb to 2020 to 2022). Library preparation employed the immunoSEQ multiplex PCR assay. TCRdb limited this immuneACCESS table to in-frame rearrangements with V and J called. A share of clones is missing; checked studies link under half to unresolved V genes, and the rest is unexplained. Present in this sample are fewer than 1.8 million clones, approximately 98.5% of which were seen just once. 0.36% of the sample lies in the top ten. The source material was naive CD4+ T cells sorted from blood. The cell subset or site label on this specimen signifies: CD45RA+ positively selected. The receptor set was obtained from a man aged 25-45 years in good health.

The CDR3 nucleotides read TGTGCCAGCAGCTTAGTAGGGATTGGGACTGAAGCTTTCTTT. The encoded protein is CASSLVGIGTEAFF. V and J are TRBV7-2 and TRBJ1-1, with D hard to call. The CDR3 has 14 amino acids. CDR1 is SGHTA, CDR2 FQGNSA, per germline. V lost 1 base, J lost 5 bases, and 11 bases lay in between.

The rearrangement links TRBV18 to TRBJ2-7; D is ambiguous. Germline CDR1 reads KGHSH; CDR2 reads LQKENI. With 2 bases removed from V and 5 bases from J, the gap between germline ends came to 19 bases. The CDR3 loop spans 16 amino acids. The CDR3: CASSPSPAVQSHEQYF. For the CDR3, the DNA is TGTGCCAGCTCACCATCGCCGGCCGTTCAGAGTCACGAGCAGTACTTC.

The rearrangement links TRBV6-1 to TRBJ1-5; TRBD1 agrees at 10 bases. The CDR3 contains 16 residues. Germline values: CDR1 MNHNS, CDR2 SASEGT. Losses at the gene ends were 4 bases for V and 7 bases for J; bases not matched to a gene: 10. The CDR3 DNA follows: TGTGCCAGCAGTGGTTCAACCGGGACAGGGGTCCAGCCCCAGCATTTT. Protein sequence: CASSGSTGTGVQPQHF.

The chain couples TRBV18 to TRBJ1-5; 8 positions match TRBD1. Germline values: CDR1 KGHSH, CDR2 LQKENI. J lost 6 bases, V lost 3 bases, and 4 bases had no gene match. The CDR3 length is 14 residues. The CDR3 DNA follows: TGTGCCAGCTCACCCGGACAGGGTTTTCAGCCCCAGCATTTT. Translating it yields CASSPGQGFQPQHF. Filled out from reference TRBV18 and TRBJ1-5, the complete variable domain reads NAGVMQNPRHLVRRRGQEARLRCSPMKGHSHVYWYRQLPEEGLKFMVYLQKENIIDESGMPKERFSAEFPKEGPSILRIQQVVRGDSAAYFCASSPGQGFQPQHFGDGTRLSIL.

The rearrangement links TRBV6-5 to TRBJ2-1, with D possibly matching TRBD2 (6 bases). The length of the CDR3 is 14 residues. Looked up from germline, CDR1 is MNHEY and CDR2 is SVGAGI. The ends were cut back, 7 bases at V and 4 bases at J, with 14 bases in the middle. The CDR3, as DNA: TGTGCCAGCACTGCGGGAATTAGGTACAATGAGCAGTTCTTC. It codes for CASTAGIRYNEQFF.

This clone was found once. The V call is TRBV4-1, the J call TRBJ1-3; D unresolved. Germline CDR1 and CDR2: MGHRA and YSYEKL. Trimming took off 5 bases at V and 0 bases at J, with 14 bases between the two ends. This CDR3 has 16 residues. The CDR3 sequence: CASSSPGILSGNTIYF. Here the CDR3 DNA reads TGCGCCAGCAGCTCCCCTGGTATCCTCTCTGGAAACACCATATATTTT.

The chain has TRBV29-1 and TRBJ1-3; D gene uncertain. Trimming left V 5 bases short and J 0 bases short, with 11 bases between. This CDR3 has 14 amino acids. Per germline, CDR1 SQVTM and CDR2 ANQGSEA. The CDR3 loop reads CSVRVLGSGNTIYF. CDR3 in DNA: TGCAGCGTTCGGGTACTCGGCTCTGGAAACACCATATATTTT.

V and J are TRBV18 and TRBJ2-1, with D perhaps matching TRBD1 or TRBD2 (5 bases each). CDR1 and CDR2 from the germline V gene are KGHSH and LQKENI. The germline V and J ends were trimmed by 6 bases and 10 bases, with 16 bases remaining between them. The CDR3 totals 13 residues. The CDR3 nucleotides are TGTGCCAGCTCCCTCCCGGGACCCCCAGAGCAGTTCTTC. It codes for CASSLPGPPEQFF.

This clone was counted a single time. CDR3 bases: TGCGCCAGCAGCCGGGACGTCTACGAGCAGTACTTC. Its translation: CASSRDVYEQYF. The chain joins TRBV5-1 to TRBJ2-7; D might be TRBD1 or TRBD2, each matching 5 bases. V lost 4 bases and J lost 3, with 8 bases in between. Germline CDR1 SGHRS, CDR2 YFSETQ. This CDR3 is built from 12 residues.

V usage is TRBV28 and J usage is TRBJ1-2; 8 nucleotides line up with TRBD1. Germline assignment: CDR1 MDHEN and CDR2 SYDVKM. V trimming: 5 bases; J trimming: 8 bases; junction bases outside the gene matches: 7. This CDR3 comprises 13 residues. CDR3 loop: CASSKTGEIGYTF. CDR3 sequence (DNA): TGTGCCAGCAGTAAGACAGGGGAAATAGGCTACACCTTC.